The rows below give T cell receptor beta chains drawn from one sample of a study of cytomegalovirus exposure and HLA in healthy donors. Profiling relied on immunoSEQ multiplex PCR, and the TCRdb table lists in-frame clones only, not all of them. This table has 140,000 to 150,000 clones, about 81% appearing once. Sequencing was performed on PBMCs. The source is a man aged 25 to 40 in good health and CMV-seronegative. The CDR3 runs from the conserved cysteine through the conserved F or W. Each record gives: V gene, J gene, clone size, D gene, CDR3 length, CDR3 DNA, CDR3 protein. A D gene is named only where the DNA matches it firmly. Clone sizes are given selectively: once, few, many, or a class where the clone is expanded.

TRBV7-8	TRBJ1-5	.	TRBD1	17	TGTGCCAGCAGCTTTCGCAGAGGGACAGGTGAGAGGCAGCCCCAGCATTTT	CASSFRRGTGERQPQHF
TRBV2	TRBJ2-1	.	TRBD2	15	TGTGCTAGCACGCTCGGGACTAGCGGCTACAATGAGCAGTTCTTC	CASTLGTSGYNEQFF
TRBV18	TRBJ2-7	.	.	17	TGTGCCAGCTCACCAATCAGACTGTCACGCGGCGCCTACGAGCAGTACTTC	CASSPIRLSRGAYEQYF
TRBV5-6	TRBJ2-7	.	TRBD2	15	TGTGCCAGCAGCCGGGGAGGTAGCGGGAGATCCGAGCAGTACTTC	CASSRGGSGRSEQYF
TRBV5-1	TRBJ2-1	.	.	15	TGCGCCAGCAGCTCCAACTTCTATACCTACAATGAGCAGTTCTTC	CASSSNFYTYNEQFF
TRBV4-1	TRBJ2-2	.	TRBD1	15	TGCGCCAGCAGCCAAGGACAGGGGGAACCCGGGGAGCTGTTTTTT	CASSQGQGEPGELFF
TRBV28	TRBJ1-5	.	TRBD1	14	TGTGCCAGCAGTCTGACAGGGGGCCGAGAGCCCCAGCATTTT	CASSLTGGREPQHF
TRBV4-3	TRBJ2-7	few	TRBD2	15	TGCGCCAGCAGCCAAGGTCTAGCGGGAGCTGGTGAGCAGTACTTC	CASSQGLAGAGEQYF
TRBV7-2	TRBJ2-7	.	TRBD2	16	TGTGCCAGCAGCTCAGCAGGAGCGGGGAGTATCTACGAGCAGTACTTC	CASSSAGAGSIYEQYF
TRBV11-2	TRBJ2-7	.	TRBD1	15	TGTGCCAGCAGCTCGGGACAGGGGGCCGGCTACGAGCAGTACTTC	CASSSGQGAGYEQYF
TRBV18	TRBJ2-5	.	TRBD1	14	TGTGCCAGCTCTGGGACAGGGTCTCAAGAGACCCAGTACTTC	CASSGTGSQETQYF
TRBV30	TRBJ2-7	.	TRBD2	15	TGTGCCTGGAGGGTTTCGATTAGCGGGAGTCGCGAGCAGTACTTC	CAWRVSISGSREQYF
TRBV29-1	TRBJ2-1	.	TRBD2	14	TGCAGCGTTGACCGACTAGCGGGAGTTGGTGAGCAGTTCTTC	CSVDRLAGVGEQFF
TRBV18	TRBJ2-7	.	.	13	TGTGCCAGCTCCCTACGAGAGGGCTACGAGCAGTACTTC	CASSLREGYEQYF
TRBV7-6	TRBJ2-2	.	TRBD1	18	TGTGCCAGCAGCCCCTCATACCGGGACAGGGGTTGGACCGGGGAGCTGTTTTTT	CASSPSYRDRGWTGELFF
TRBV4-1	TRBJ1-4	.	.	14	TGCGCCAGCAGCCTGGCGGGGGTAGACGAAAAACTGTTTTTT	CASSLAGVDEKLFF
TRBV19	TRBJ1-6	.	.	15	TGTGCCAGTAGCACAGGGTTCACCTATAATTCACCCCTCCACTTT	CASSTGFTYNSPLHF
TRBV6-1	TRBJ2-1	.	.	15	TGTGCCAGCAGTAGCACAGGGAGCTCCTACAATGAGCAGTTCTTC	CASSSTGSSYNEQFF
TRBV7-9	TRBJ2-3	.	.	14	TGTGCCAGCAGCTTAGGACAGGTTGAGGATACGCAGTATTTT	CASSLGQVEDTQYF
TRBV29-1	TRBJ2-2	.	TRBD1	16	TGCAGCGCTTCCGGATCGACAGGGTGGGACACCGGGGAGCTGTTTTTT	CSASGSTGWDTGELFF
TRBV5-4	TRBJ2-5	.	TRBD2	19	TGTGCCAGCAGCTTGGAAGAGTCTAGCGGGGGGGCTGGCCAAGAGACCCAGTACTTC	CASSLEESSGGAGQETQYF
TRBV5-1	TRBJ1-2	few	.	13	TGCGCCAGCAGCTTTAGACAGGATCCCCCGGCGACCTTC	CASSFRQDPPATF
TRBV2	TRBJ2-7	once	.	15	TGTGCCAGCATAGTCAGCGCCTACCCCTCCTACGAGCAGTACTTC	CASIVSAYPSYEQYF
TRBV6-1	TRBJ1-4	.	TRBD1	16	TGTGCCAGCAGTGAAGCGTCGAGGGGGCTAGTTGAAAAACTGTTTTTT	CASSEASRGLVEKLFF
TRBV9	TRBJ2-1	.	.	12	TGTGCCAGCAGTCGACTCGACGGTGAGCAGTTCTTC	CASSRLDGEQFF
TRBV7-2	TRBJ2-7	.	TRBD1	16	TGTGCCAGCAGCTTAGACGGACAGGCGTTTACCTACGAGCAGTACTTC	CASSLDGQAFTYEQYF
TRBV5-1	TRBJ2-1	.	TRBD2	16	TGCGCCAGCAGCTTGTGGGGCGGGAGTACCTACAATGAGCAGTTCTTC	CASSLWGGSTYNEQFF
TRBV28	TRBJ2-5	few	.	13	TGTGCCAGCAGTTTAGCGGCCCCGAAGACCCAGTACTTC	CASSLAAPKTQYF
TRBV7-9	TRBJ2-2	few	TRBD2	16	TGTGCCAGCAGCTGGACTAGCGGGAGGAACACCGGGGAGCTGTTTTTT	CASSWTSGRNTGELFF
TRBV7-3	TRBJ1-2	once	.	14	TGTGCCAGCAGCTTAGACGGGGGAATCTATGGCTACACCTTC	CASSLDGGIYGYTF
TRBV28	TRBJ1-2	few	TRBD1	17	TGTGCCAGCAGACGAGGACAGGGGGGTATTAGAAACTATGGCTACACCTTC	CASRRGQGGIRNYGYTF
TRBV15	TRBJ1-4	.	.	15	TGTGCCACCAGCAGAGATCGAGTTAGTAATGAAAAACTGTTTTTT	CATSRDRVSNEKLFF
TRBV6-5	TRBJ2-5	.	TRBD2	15	TGTGCCAGCACCCAAGTAGCGGGAGTAGGTGAGACCCAGTACTTC	CASTQVAGVGETQYF